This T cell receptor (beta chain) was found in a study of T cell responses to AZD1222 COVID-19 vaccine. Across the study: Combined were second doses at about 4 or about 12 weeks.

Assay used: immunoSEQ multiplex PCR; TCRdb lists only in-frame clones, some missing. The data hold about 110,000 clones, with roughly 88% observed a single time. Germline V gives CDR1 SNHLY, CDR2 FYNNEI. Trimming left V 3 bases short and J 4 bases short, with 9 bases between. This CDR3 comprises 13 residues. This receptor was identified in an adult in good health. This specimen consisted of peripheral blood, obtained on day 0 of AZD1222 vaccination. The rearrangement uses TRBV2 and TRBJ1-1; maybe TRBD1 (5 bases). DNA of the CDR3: TGTGCCAGCAGTGAGGGCAGGGCCACTGAAGCTTTCTTT. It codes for CASSEGRATEAFF.